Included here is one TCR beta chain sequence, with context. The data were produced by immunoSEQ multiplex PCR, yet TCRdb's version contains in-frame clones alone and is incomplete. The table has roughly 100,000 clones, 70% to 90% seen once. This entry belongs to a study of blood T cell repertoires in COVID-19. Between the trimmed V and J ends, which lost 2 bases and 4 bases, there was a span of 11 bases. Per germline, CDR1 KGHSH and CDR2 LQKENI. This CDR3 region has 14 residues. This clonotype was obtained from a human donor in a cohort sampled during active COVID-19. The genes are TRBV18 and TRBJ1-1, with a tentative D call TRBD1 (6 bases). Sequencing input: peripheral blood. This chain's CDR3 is CASSPEEQGTEAFF. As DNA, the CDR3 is TGTGCCAGCTCACCAGAGGAACAGGGCACTGAAGCTTTCTTT.